This TCR beta chain came from a study of T cells in women clearing cervical HPV infection. Study-level information: Case blood drawn at lesion detection; control blood after infection cleared. Only a few women had HLA typing results available. General study findings and limits: It is unknown whether associations predate infection; no effector/memory or HPV-specific sorting.

Trimming removed 6 bases from V and 4 bases from J; junction bases left unmatched: 6. Looked up from germline, CDR1 is SNHLY and CDR2 is FYNNEI. This CDR3 is 14 amino acids long. About this clone: Its specificity is not known. The read ends 3 residues before the CDR3 terminus; that terminus is restored from the germline J gene.

Using immunoSEQ multiplex PCR, the repertoire was profiled, and TCRdb retains in-frame clones only, with some absent. Here the sample table reports fewer than 40,000 clones. Sequenced material: blood buffy coat. The receptor was isolated from a woman aged 18 to 75 with a cervical HPV16 infection that either progressed to CIN3+ or cleared (not recorded which). The chain links TRBV2 to TRBJ1-2; 9 nucleotides agree with TRBD1. Partial CDR3 DNA: TGTGCCAGCAGACCGGGACAGGGACTCTATGGC. Translation gives CASRPGQGLYG. The CDR3, in full, reads CASRPGQGLYGYTF. The entire variable domain, with the rest obtained from reference TRBV2 and TRBJ1-2, is as follows: EPEVTQTPSHQVTQMGQEVILRCVPISNHLYFYWYRQILGQKVEFLVSFYNNEISEKSEIFDDQFSVERPDGSNFTLKIRSTKLEDSAMYFCASRPGQGLYGYTFGSGTRLTVV.